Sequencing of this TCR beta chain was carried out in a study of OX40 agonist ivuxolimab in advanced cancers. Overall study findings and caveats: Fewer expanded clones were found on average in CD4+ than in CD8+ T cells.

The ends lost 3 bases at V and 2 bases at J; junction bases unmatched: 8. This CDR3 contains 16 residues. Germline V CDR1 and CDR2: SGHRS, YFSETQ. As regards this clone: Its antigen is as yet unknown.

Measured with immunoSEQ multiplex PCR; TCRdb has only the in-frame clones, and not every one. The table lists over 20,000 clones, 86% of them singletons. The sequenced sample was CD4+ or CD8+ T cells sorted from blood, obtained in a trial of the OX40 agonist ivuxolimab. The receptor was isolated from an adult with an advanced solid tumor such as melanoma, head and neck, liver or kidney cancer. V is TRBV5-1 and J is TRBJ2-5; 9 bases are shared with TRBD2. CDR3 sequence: CASSWLGTSSQETQYF. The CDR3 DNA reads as TGCGCCAGCAGCTGGCTGGGGACTAGCAGTCAAGAGACCCAGTACTTC.